This T cell receptor beta chain was captured by sequencing in a study of blood T cells in healthy people across ages. A second roughly 6 to 12 cycle PCR used barcoded and J-beta primers. MiXCR was run by TCRdb on the 5' RACE reads, yielding one entry per CDR3 protein. The data contain hundreds of thousands of distinct CDR3 sequences, around 49% of them singletons. This clonotype has only a few counts. Each of the donors had roughly 10 milliliters of peripheral blood drawn into EDTA-treated Vacutainer tubes. The CDR3 extends over 17 amino acids. Germline V gene data show CDR1 as SNHLY and CDR2 as FYNNEI. After removal of 5 bases from V and 3 bases from J, the junction contained 12 bases not matched to a gene.

The sequencing sample was made of blood. The chain has TRBV2 and TRBJ2-7, with 11 bases fitting TRBD2. The TCR was taken from a woman aged 55-75 years in good health. Written as DNA, the CDR3 is TGTGCCAGCAGTATGGGGTTAGCGGGAGGGTATGACTACGAGCAGTACTTC. Translating gives CASSMGLAGGYDYEQYF.